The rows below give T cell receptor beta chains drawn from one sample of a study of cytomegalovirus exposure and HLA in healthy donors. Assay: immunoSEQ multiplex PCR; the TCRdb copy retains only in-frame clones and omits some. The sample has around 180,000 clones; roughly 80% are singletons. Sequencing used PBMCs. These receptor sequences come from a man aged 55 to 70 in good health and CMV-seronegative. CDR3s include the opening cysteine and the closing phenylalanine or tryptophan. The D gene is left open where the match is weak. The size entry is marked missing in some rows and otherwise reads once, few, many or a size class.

TGTGCCAGCAGGGACATGAACACTGAAGCTTTCTTT,CASRDMNTEAFF,NA,TRBV6-5,TRBJ1-1,NA
TGTGCCAGCAGCTTGGAGGGGGTTGGGGCGGTCCGCACAGATACGCAGTATTTT,CASSLEGVGAVRTDTQYF,NA,TRBV5-6,TRBJ2-3,NA
TGTGCCAGCAGTGAAGCGGGACTAGCGGGAGGCGAGCAGTACTTC,CASSEAGLAGGEQYF,TRBD2,TRBV6-1,TRBJ2-7,few
TGTGCCAGCAGCTTGGGACAGGGGAGCAATGAGCAGTTCTTC,CASSLGQGSNEQFF,TRBD1,TRBV7-9,TRBJ2-1,NA
TGTGCCAGCAGCTCCCCTCGTACTGGGGCCAACGTCCTGACTTTC,CASSSPRTGANVLTF,NA,TRBV7-3,TRBJ2-6,NA
TGTGCCAGCAGTTCGCCGACAGGAGGAAGAAACACCATATATTTT,CASSSPTGGRNTIYF,NA,TRBV28,TRBJ1-3,NA
TGTGCCAGCAGCTTACCCCAGGGGGCGCGAGGCTACACCTTC,CASSLPQGARGYTF,TRBD1,TRBV7-9,TRBJ1-2,NA
TGTGCCAGTCAGGGGGTTAATCAGCCCCAGCATTTT,CASQGVNQPQHF,TRBD1,TRBV28,TRBJ1-5,NA
TGTGCCAGCAGCTTGGCCAGGGGGGTGAACACTGAAGCTTTCTTT,CASSLARGVNTEAFF,TRBD1,TRBV5-4,TRBJ1-1,NA
TGTGCCAGCAGCTTGGTACTCGACAGCCAAGGAAACACCATATATTTT,CASSLVLDSQGNTIYF,NA,TRBV5-6,TRBJ1-3,NA
TGTGCCAGAAGTTTGTTTCCTGACACCCTAGGTCCTACACAGGATAGCAATCAGCCCCAGCATTTT,CARSLFPDTLGPTQDSNQPQHF,NA,TRBV5-3,TRBJ1-5,NA
TGCGCCAGCAGCTTGACTAGCGGGGGGGCAGATACGCAGTATTTT,CASSLTSGGADTQYF,TRBD2,TRBV5-1,TRBJ2-3,few
TGTGCCAGCAGCCAAGAGGGACAGATCACAGATACGCAGTATTTT,CASSQEGQITDTQYF,TRBD1,TRBV4-2,TRBJ2-3,NA
TGTGCCAGCAGCTTTTATCCCCAAGAGACCCAGTACTTC,CASSFYPQETQYF,NA,TRBV7-6,TRBJ2-5,NA
TGTGCCAGCAGCTTAGTATCAGGCCAAATTAGTGCTGAAGCTTTCTTT,CASSLVSGQISAEAFF,NA,TRBV7-2,TRBJ1-1,NA
TGTGCCAGCAGTTTATTTAGTCAGGGTAACAATGAGCAGTTCTTC,CASSLFSQGNNEQFF,NA,TRBV28,TRBJ2-1,once
TGTGCCAGCAGTTTAGGGGGGGGCACCGGGGAGCTGTTTTTT,CASSLGGGTGELFF,TRBD2,TRBV27,TRBJ2-2,once
TGTGCCAGCCGTACTAGCGGGGGGGCCCGGGACGAGCAGTACTTC,CASRTSGGARDEQYF,TRBD2,TRBV6-1,TRBJ2-7,once
TGCAGTGCTAGTGCCGGCTACGAGCAGTACTTC,CSASAGYEQYF,NA,TRBV20-1,TRBJ2-7,few
TGTGCCAGCAGCTTAGCGCCGGGAGGGGGGAATGAGCAGTTCTTC,CASSLAPGGGNEQFF,TRBD2,TRBV7-8,TRBJ2-1,NA
TGTGCCAGCAGCCCAGGGGCCTCCTATGGCTACACCTTC,CASSPGASYGYTF,NA,TRBV6-6,TRBJ1-2,NA
TGTGCCAGCAGCTTGGCGGGACAGGGGACAGATACGCAGTATTTT,CASSLAGQGTDTQYF,TRBD1,TRBV5-6,TRBJ2-3,NA
TGCGCCAGCAGCCAAGTGCCTTCGACGGGGAATCAGCCCCAGCATTTT,CASSQVPSTGNQPQHF,NA,TRBV4-1,TRBJ1-5,NA
TGCAGCGTTCTAGAGAGACAGACAGGGGAGGCCACTGAAGCTTTCTTT,CSVLERQTGEATEAFF,TRBD1,TRBV29-1,TRBJ1-1,NA
TGTGCCAGTAGTGAAAACAGGGGAGAGACGCAGTATTTT,CASSENRGETQYF,TRBD1,TRBV19,TRBJ2-3,NA
TGTGCCAGCAGCTTAGCGGGTGGGGGCTTAACTGAAGCTTTCTTT,CASSLAGGGLTEAFF,NA,TRBV11-2,TRBJ1-1,once
TGTGCCAGCAGCTCTACCGGGACAGACGTCAATTTTGATACGCAGTATTTT,CASSSTGTDVNFDTQYF,TRBD1,TRBV7-9,TRBJ2-3,NA
TGTGCCAGCAGTGAACATCGAGGACAGGGTAACAATGAGCAGTTCTTC,CASSEHRGQGNNEQFF,TRBD1,TRBV6-1,TRBJ2-1,NA
TGCAGCGTCGGGGACAGGGGGGATTCACCCCTCCACTTT,CSVGDRGDSPLHF,TRBD1,TRBV29-1,TRBJ1-6,NA
TGTGCCAGCAGTGAATATGGGACAGTTGAGACCCAGTACTTC,CASSEYGTVETQYF,TRBD1,TRBV25-1,TRBJ2-5,NA
TGTGCCAGTGGGGTGGGGGCGCAAACCGGGGAGCTGTTTTTT,CASGVGAQTGELFF,NA,TRBV19,TRBJ2-2,NA
TGTGCCAGCAGCTTGTCTGAACAGGGAATTAACTATGGCTACCCCTTC,CASSLSEQGINYGYPF,NA,TRBV5-5,TRBJ1-2,NA
TGCGTGGGGGGGGCGTCCTACAATGAGCAGTTCTTC,CVGGASYNEQFF,NA,TRBV29-1,TRBJ2-1,NA
TGTGCCAGCAGCCTTTCCCAGCGGGAGAGTAACACCGGGGAGCTGTTTTTT,CASSLSQRESNTGELFF,TRBD2,TRBV4-2,TRBJ2-2,NA
TGCGCCAGCAGGCCGACTAGCCTCTCCTACAATGAGCAGTTCTTC,CASRPTSLSYNEQFF,TRBD2,TRBV5-1,TRBJ2-1,NA
TGTGCCAGCAGCCCATTACAGGGGATCGACTACAATGAGCAGTTCTTC,CASSPLQGIDYNEQFF,TRBD1,TRBV5-6,TRBJ2-1,NA
TGTGCCAGCAGCTTAGTGTCGGGGGTCTCCTACAATGAGCAGTTCTTC,CASSLVSGVSYNEQFF,NA,TRBV7-2,TRBJ2-1,few
TGTGCCAGCTCACCAGGGGGCTTGGACACTGAAGCTTTCTTT,CASSPGGLDTEAFF,NA,TRBV18,TRBJ1-1,NA
TGTGCCTGGAGTGTACGGACTAGTGACGCGCAGTACTTC,CAWSVRTSDAQYF,TRBD2,TRBV30,TRBJ2-7,NA
TGTGCCAGTAGTGAAGGCAGGGTTAGGAATGAGCAGTTCTTC,CASSEGRVRNEQFF,NA,TRBV19,TRBJ2-1,once
TGTGCCAGCAGAAGGGTCGCGGGAGGTCCCTACAATGAGCAGTTCTTC,CASRRVAGGPYNEQFF,TRBD2,TRBV7-9,TRBJ2-1,NA
TGTGCCAGCAGCGGAGGTGGGCTAGCGGGAGTTGATGAGCAGTTCTTC,CASSGGGLAGVDEQFF,TRBD2,TRBV5-4,TRBJ2-1,few
TGTGCCAGTAGTATACTCTCCGGGACAGCGGACAATGAGCAGTTCTTC,CASSILSGTADNEQFF,TRBD1,TRBV19,TRBJ2-1,NA
TGTGCCACCAGCAGAGAAATGGGGGGACAGGGAAGAGAGACCCAGTACTTC,CATSREMGGQGRETQYF,TRBD1,TRBV15,TRBJ2-5,NA
TGTGCCAGCAGTGGAGGACGGGGAGAGACCCAGTACTTC,CASSGGRGETQYF,NA,TRBV7-9,TRBJ2-5,NA
TGTGCCAGCAGTGGCAGGGGGAACACTGAAGCTTTCTTT,CASSGRGNTEAFF,NA,TRBV6-1,TRBJ1-1,NA
TGTGCCAGCAGTACCACTGTGAACACTGAAGCTTTCTTT,CASSTTVNTEAFF,NA,TRBV6-1,TRBJ1-1,NA
TGTGCCAGCAGCGCTGACAGGGGGTCTGGCTACACCTTC,CASSADRGSGYTF,TRBD1,TRBV7-9,TRBJ1-2,NA
TGTGCCAGCAGTTTACTGGGCGGGGTTGAACTCCAAGAGACCCAGTACTTC,CASSLLGGVELQETQYF,NA,TRBV27,TRBJ2-5,NA
TGTGCCAGCAGCTCTGACCGTCTAGCGGGAGGAATCTACGAGCAGTACTTC,CASSSDRLAGGIYEQYF,TRBD2,TRBV5-6,TRBJ2-7,NA
TGTGCCAGCAGTGAGAGCCGACAGAGTTCAACCAATCAGCCCCAGCATTTT,CASSESRQSSTNQPQHF,NA,TRBV2,TRBJ1-5,NA
TGTGCCAGCAGCTTAAGCCCAGCGGGCGGCACAGATACGCAGTATTTT,CASSLSPAGGTDTQYF,NA,TRBV5-6,TRBJ2-3,once
TGTGCCAGCTCACCACTCCCCACTGACAGCTCTGAAGCTTTCTTT,CASSPLPTDSSEAFF,NA,TRBV18,TRBJ1-1,NA
TGCGCCAGCAGCGGGGGACAGGGCACTGAAGCTTTCTTT,CASSGGQGTEAFF,TRBD1,TRBV5-1,TRBJ1-1,NA